What follows are 10 T cell receptor beta chains derived from one specimen sequenced in a study of blood T cell repertoires in COVID-19. TCRdb's table, derived via immunoSEQ multiplex PCR, lists solely in-frame clones and lacks some. Of 250,000 to 350,000 clones in the sample, 85% to 90% are singletons; the top ten hold about 9.4%. Sequenced material: PBMCs or T cells enriched from blood (not recorded which). The receptors shown here come from a woman aged 18-29 years who had recovered from COVID-19.

This clone appeared a few times. The chain recombines TRBV19 with TRBJ1-6; TRBD1 might be the D (6 bases). Germline V gene lookup returns CDR1 LNHDA and CDR2 SQIVND (reference sequence). V lost 2 bases to trimming and J lost 9 bases, with 17 bases between them. This CDR3 is built from 16 residues. The CDR3 region is CASSILSTGLGSPLHF. CDR3 nucleotide sequence: TGTGCCAGTAGTATACTATCGACAGGACTTGGTTCACCCCTCCACTTT.

J is TRBJ2-2 and V is TRBV3-1 (or the pseudogene TRBV3-2); 10 bases fit TRBD1. The V gene end was trimmed by 5 bases and the J gene end by 3 bases; junction bases not matched to a gene: 3. Germline-derived CDR1 and CDR2 are LGHDT and YNNKEL (reference sequence). CDR3 length: 15 residues. DNA for the CDR3: TGTGCCAGCAGCTGGGGGACAGGGGACACCGGGGAGCTGTTTTTT. Translating gives CASSWGTGDTGELFF.

The CDR3 DNA follows: TGTGCCAGCGAAGGACAGGAGAACACCGGGGAGCTGTTTTTT. It translates to CASEGQENTGELFF. The V gene is TRBV11-3, the J gene TRBJ2-2, with 7 bases identical to TRBD1. The CDR3 length is 14 residues. Trimming took 8 bases from V and 1 from J; bases not matched to a gene: 4. The germline gives CDR1 SGHNT, CDR2 YENEEA.

The chain carries TRBV28 and TRBJ2-7, with D perhaps matching TRBD1 (6 bases). Germline V lookup: CDR1 MDHEN, CDR2 SYDVKM. This CDR3 region has 12 residues. V gave up 8 bases and J gave up 3 bases, with 11 bases separating them. In nucleotides, the CDR3 is TGTGCCAGCTGCCGGACAGTCTACGAGCAGTACTTC. Translated, it gives CASCRTVYEQYF.

V and J are TRBV7-9 and TRBJ2-7; D call uncertain. The CDR3 is 12 amino acids. V was clipped by 5 bases and J by 4 bases, with 9 bases between them. Germline assignment: CDR1 SEHNR and CDR2 FQNEAQ (reference sequence). CDR3 coding DNA: TGTGCCAGCAGCAACCCAGGTTACGAGCAGTACTTC. Protein product: CASSNPGYEQYF.

The chain couples TRBV28 to TRBJ1-1; D remains unclear. Deletions cut 2 bases from V and 6 bases from J, with 16 bases between. The CDR3 is made up of 15 amino acids. The germline CDR1 and CDR2 sequences are MDHEN and SYDVKM. The CDR3, as DNA: TGTGCCAGCAGTTTACCTCTCGGCGGGAGGGCTGAAGCTTTCTTT. Its translation is CASSLPLGGRAEAFF.

The genes are TRBV18 and TRBJ2-3; D unclear. The CDR3 sequence is 13 residues long. From germline, CDR1 is KGHSH and CDR2 LQKENI. V was cut by 10 bases and J by 5 bases, with 16 bases left in between. CDR3 in amino acids: CATARHERDTQYF. For the CDR3, the DNA is TGTGCCACCGCCCGACATGAACGAGATACGCAGTATTTT.

DNA of the CDR3: TGTGCCAGCAGCTTAGGGACAGCAGATTCACCCCTCCACTTT. It translates to CASSLGTADSPLHF. The chain combines TRBV5-6 with TRBJ1-6, with TRBD1 matching 7 bases. The CDR3 is 14 amino acids. Germline values: CDR1 SGHDT, CDR2 YYEEEE. V lost 2 bases, J lost 8 bases, and 4 bases stayed unmatched.

This clone appeared once. This chain joins TRBV9 and TRBJ1-1; tentative D call: TRBD1 (5 bases). The CDR3 is 14 amino acids. Germline lookup yields CDR1 SGDLS and CDR2 YYNGEE. With 1 base removed from V and 0 bases from J, the gap between germline ends came to 7 bases. CDR3 DNA: TGTGCCAGCAGCGTAAAGGGGATGAACACTGAAGCTTTCTTT. Translating gives CASSVKGMNTEAFF.

The chain is built from TRBV13 and TRBJ1-2, with TRBD1 identical over 7 bases. CDR1 is PRHDT, CDR2 FYEKMQ, per germline (reference sequence). Trimming cost V 4 bases and J 6 bases; bases outside gene matches: 5. This CDR3 has 13 amino acids. Here the CDR3 reads CASSWNRGDGYTF. CDR3 bases: TGTGCCAGCAGCTGGAACAGGGGAGATGGCTACACCTTC.